This entry lists 28 T cell receptor beta chains sequenced from one sample in a study of CD8+CD57+ T cells in acquired aplastic anemia. Genomic DNA provided the template from which TCR beta VDJ and CDR3 profiles were obtained. In TCRdb, the reads were re-called with MiXCR into one record per CDR3 protein. The data hold 200,000 to 300,000 distinct CDR3 sequences, with around 82% observed a single time. All patients picked for sequencing had shown, by flow cytometry, an expansion of CD8+CD57+ cells. The sequenced sample consisted of sorted CD4+, CD8+, or CD8+CD57+ T cells (not recorded which) from PBMCs. These receptors all stem from a human donor with aplastic anemia.

The genes are TRBV9 and TRBJ1-1, with D unclear. This CDR3 is built from 15 residues. Trimming stripped 0 bases from V and 12 bases from J, with 21 bases between. Germline loops: CDR1 SGDLS, CDR2 YYNGEE. The CDR3 nucleotides are TGTGCCAGCAGCGTAGACAGATTAGAAGATACTGAGTCTTTCTTT. Translation: CASSVDRLEDTESFF.

V and J are TRBV11-3 and TRBJ2-1; D remains unclear. The CDR3 loop spans 16 amino acids. Per germline, CDR1 SGHNT and CDR2 YENEEA. V lost 2 bases, J lost 5 bases, and 16 bases lay in between. The CDR3 reads CASSLRVRGRNNEQFF. The CDR3 coding sequence is TGTGCCAGCAGCTTACGGGTCCGAGGACGAAACAATGAGCAGTTCTTC.

This clonotype came up once. The chain carries TRBV2 and TRBJ1-6, with D maybe TRBD1 (6 bases). The V gene's germline CDR1 is SNHLY and CDR2 FYNNEI. The CDR3 consists of 15 residues. Trimming left V 5 bases short and J 4 bases short, with 12 bases between. The CDR3, as DNA: TGTGCCAGCAGTTACTCAACAGGGTATAATTCACCCCTCCACTTT. Protein product: CASSYSTGYNSPLHF.

This clonotype showed up just a few times. The V call is TRBV2, the J call TRBJ1-2; D is unresolved. Germline V gene lookup returns CDR1 SNHLY and CDR2 FYNNEI. V dropped 5 bases and J dropped 8 bases, with 15 bases sitting between them. The length of the CDR3 is 13 residues. The CDR3 region has the DNA TGTGCCAGCAGTTTATCTTTGGGGTGGGGCTACACCTTC. It encodes CASSLSLGWGYTF.

This chain links TRBV7-2 with TRBJ1-1; maybe TRBD1 (5 bases). Germline lookup yields CDR1 SGHTA and CDR2 FQGNSA. The CDR3 contains 15 residues. Trimming stripped 7 bases from V and 7 bases from J, with 22 bases between. The DNA of the CDR3 is TGTGCCAGCACCCTATCGAGGGGAGGGCAAGGTGAAGCTTTCTTT. Amino acids: CASTLSRGGQGEAFF.

Concerning this clonotype itself: Here the CDR3 omits its conserved ending phenylalanine or tryptophan, so a read error is the likely source. It is unclear where the CDR3 begins or ends on the DNA, so no DNA is shown, and the CDR3 is as TCRdb lists it. V gene TRBV15 combines with J gene TRBJ1-1; the table's D call, TRBD1, was not checked against the DNA. The germline CDR1 and CDR2 sequences are LNHNV and YYDKDF (reference sequence). Termini included, the CDR3 measures 15 amino acids. The CDR3 region is CASSGGGEANTQSFV.

The chain is built from TRBV11-1 and TRBJ2-3; TRBD2 might be the D (6 bases). Germline V gene lookup returns CDR1 SGHAT and CDR2 FQDESV (reference sequence). The CDR3 has 13 amino acids. Deletions cut 8 bases from V and 6 bases from J, with 15 bases between. CDR3 coding DNA: TGTGCCAGCGGGTTCGACGGGGGTGATACGCAGTATTTT. Amino acids: CASGFDGGDTQYF.

On this clonotype itself: The conserved final phenylalanine or tryptophan is absent from the CDR3, which likely points to a read error. This rearrangement joins TRBV7-8 to TRBJ2-7; D gene uncertain. The germline gives CDR1 SGHVS, CDR2 FQNEAQ. The CDR3 has 18 amino acids. Trimming pared 3 bases from V and 1 base from J, leaving 22 bases between. The DNA of the CDR3 is TGTGCCAGCAGCTTTCCGGCAGGCGGCGAAACCCTGTCCTACGAGCAGTACGCC. Amino acid sequence: CASSFPAGGETLSYEQYA.

In regard to this clonotype: Because the CDR3 is missing its conserved closing phenylalanine or tryptophan, this is likely a read error. The DNA is left out, because the CDR3 cannot be placed on it with certainty; the CDR3 is given as TCRdb lists it. The chain has TRBV7-9 and TRBJ2-3; the D call of TRBD2 is as the table states it, not checked on the DNA. The CDR3 extends over 13 residues, inclusive of both ends. In germline, CDR1 is SEHNR, CDR2 FQNEAQ (reference sequence). The CDR3 reads CASSYQSSEGRDV.

The CDR3 is CASSWGGRIQYF. In DNA, the CDR3 is TGTGCCAGCAGCTGGGGTGGGAGGATTCAGTACTTC. V and J are TRBV11-2 and TRBJ2-4, with D perhaps matching TRBD2 (6 bases). The V end was cut by 4 bases, the J end by 10 bases, with 11 bases between. CDR3 size: 12 residues. Germline V gene data show CDR1 as SGHAT and CDR2 as FQNNGV.

The chain carries TRBV7-3 and TRBJ1-6; D might be TRBD1 (6 bases). V lost 6 bases and J lost 5, with 14 bases in between. The CDR3 is 15 residues long. The V gene's germline CDR1 is SGHTA and CDR2 FQGTGA. The CDR3 DNA sequence: TGTGCCAGCAGTTTATCCCAGGGGAATAATTCACCCCTCCACTTT. It translates to CASSLSQGNNSPLHF.

V is TRBV20-1 and J is TRBJ1-2; possible D gene TRBD1, 5 bases. This CDR3 region has 15 residues. Germline V lookup: CDR1 DFQATT, CDR2 SNEGSKA (reference sequence). V lost 4 bases to trimming and J lost 3 bases, with 18 bases between them. The CDR3: CSAIIRDGTYYGYTF. As DNA, the CDR3 is TGCAGTGCTATCATCCGGGACGGCACTTACTATGGCTACACCTTC.

Concerning this clonotype itself: In this CDR3 the conserved last residue, phenylalanine or tryptophan, is missing, so a read error is likely. The DNA is left out, because the CDR3 cannot be placed on it with certainty; the CDR3 is given as TCRdb lists it. The rearrangement links TRBV7-2 to TRBJ2-3; TRBD2 reflects the table's D call only, with no check against the DNA. The germline gives CDR1 SGHTA, CDR2 FQGNSA. The CDR3 contains 13 residues when both ends are counted. The CDR3 spells CASSHGGPAKLCI.

This clonotype was detected a few times. This chain connects TRBV7-3 to TRBJ2-7, with a possible D match to TRBD1 (6 bases). The V and J ends lost 5 bases and 4 bases respectively, with 27 bases between them. In germline, CDR1 is SGHTA, CDR2 FQGTGA. The CDR3 is 18 residues long. This CDR3 is CASSHTGLGNTIYYEQYV. CDR3 nucleotide sequence: TGTGCCAGCAGCCATACAGGGTTGGGAAACACCATATATTACGAGCAGTACGTC.

In its sample, this clonotype was seen a few times. The J gene is TRBJ1-2, the V gene TRBV15; D unclear. The CDR3 sequence is 13 residues long. Trimming removed 1 base at V and 4 bases at J, with 7 bases between. Germline V CDR1 and CDR2: LNHNV, YYDKDF (reference sequence). The CDR3 DNA sequence: TGTGCCACCAGCAGAGGCGAGATCTATGGCTACACCTTC. It codes for CATSRGEIYGYTF.

The chain links TRBV20-1 to TRBJ2-5; 7 bases map to TRBD2. Looked up from germline, CDR1 is DFQATT and CDR2 is SNEGSKA (reference sequence). The CDR3 has 16 residues. Trimming took 5 bases from V and 4 from J; bases not matched to a gene: 16. The CDR3 sequence is CSALTSWGGSGETQYF. CDR3 sequence (DNA): TGCAGTGCTCTGACTAGCTGGGGGGGGAGCGGAGAGACCCAGTACTTC.

V and J are TRBV7-3 and TRBJ2-1; D perhaps matches TRBD1 (6 bases). The CDR3 contains 16 residues. Germline loops: CDR1 SGHTA, CDR2 FQGTGA. V shed 5 bases and J shed 11 bases, with 25 bases lying between them. In DNA form, the CDR3 reads TGTGCCAGCAGCCTGCCGACAGGCGGCTACAGTGAGCAGCAGTTCTTC. Residues: CASSLPTGGYSEQQFF.

The V gene is TRBV11-2, the J gene TRBJ2-7; a possible D gene is TRBD1 (7 bases). V dropped 3 bases and J dropped 4 bases, with 25 bases sitting between them. The germline gives CDR1 SGHAT, CDR2 FQNNGV. The CDR3 totals 18 residues. As DNA, the CDR3 is TGTGCCAGCAGCTTCTCCTTCTCGGGCAGGGGGGCTCCTTACGAGCAGTACGTC. Translating it yields CASSFSFSGRGAPYEQYV.

Of note for this clonotype: Here the CDR3 omits its conserved ending phenylalanine or tryptophan, so a read error is the likely source. Because the CDR3's place on the DNA is in doubt, the DNA is left out and the CDR3 is given as listed by TCRdb. The chain is built from TRBV7-8 and TRBJ2-1; the listed D gene, TRBD1, was not tested against the DNA. Per the germline V gene, CDR1 is SGHVS and CDR2 is FQNEAQ. The length of the CDR3 is 13 amino acids, counting both ends. CDR3 amino acids: CASSFGANGAPLS.

Worth noting for this clonotype: In this CDR3 the conserved last residue, phenylalanine or tryptophan, is missing, so a read error is likely. The DNA is omitted, as the CDR3 cannot be located on it reliably, and the CDR3 follows TCRdb's listing. V gene TRBV11-1 combines with J gene TRBJ2-3; the D call in the table, TRBD2, was not verified against the DNA. In germline, CDR1 is SGHAT, CDR2 FQDESV (reference sequence). From its first to its last residue, the CDR3 has 13 amino acids. The CDR3 spells CASSLGAGGYNSP.

A single count supports this clonotype. V and J are TRBV4-1 and TRBJ1-2; TRBD1 matches at 8 bases. The CDR3 runs 14 residues. V trimming: 4 bases; J trimming: 7 bases; junction bases outside the gene matches: 8. The germline gives CDR1 MGHRA, CDR2 YSYEKL. The CDR3 sequence: CASSLMTGTGGYTF. The DNA for the CDR3 is TGCGCCAGCAGCCTTATGACCGGGACAGGTGGCTACACCTTC.

This chain uses TRBV7-8 with TRBJ1-6; no reliable D call. V was shortened by 1 base and J by 16 bases, with 23 bases between the two germline ends. This CDR3 has 16 amino acids. The V gene's germline CDR1 is SGHVS and CDR2 FQNEAQ. The CDR3 loop is CASSLDGAPYTPYLHF. In DNA, the CDR3 is TGTGCCAGCAGCTTAGACGGCGCTCCCTATACTCCGTATCTCCACTTT.

A word on this clonotype: At one boundary the junction diverges from the germline segment, which might be a read error. This sequence joins TRBV7-9 and TRBJ2-3; D may be TRBD2 (6 bases). The CDR3 is made up of 14 amino acids. Germline lookup yields CDR1 SEHNR and CDR2 FQNEAQ (reference sequence). CDR3 DNA sequence: TGTGCCAGCAGCTTTGCGGGAAGCCGCGGTAGGGATGAGTTT. Its protein product is CASSFAGSRGRDEF.

About this clonotype: One end of the junction varies from germline; a read error may be responsible. The chain recombines TRBV7-8 with TRBJ1-5; TRBD1 agrees at 10 bases. The CDR3 totals 14 residues. Germline V gives CDR1 SGHVS, CDR2 FQNEAQ. DNA of the CDR3: TGTGCCAGCAGCCTCGGGACAGGGGACAGTTCACCCCTCTTT. It yields the protein CASSLGTGDSSPLF. The entire variable domain, with the rest obtained from reference TRBV7-8 and TRBJ1-5, is as follows: GAGVSQSPRYKVAKRGQDVALRCDPISGHVSLFWYQQALGQGPEFLTYFQNEAQLDKSGLPSDRFFAERPEGSVSTLKIQRTQQEDSAVYLCASSLGTGDSSPLFGDGTRLSIL.

The chain joins TRBV7-3 to TRBJ2-5; D ambiguous. Deletions cut 2 bases from V and 14 bases from J, with 24 bases between. The CDR3 contains 15 residues. Germline V gives CDR1 SGHTA, CDR2 FQGTGA. CDR3: CASSLADGAKEKYYF. DNA of the CDR3: TGTGCCAGCAGCTTAGCAGACGGCGCAAAAGAGAAGTATTACTTC.

The chain couples TRBV7-8 to TRBJ2-3; 7 nucleotides line up with TRBD2. Germline trimming cut 3 bases from V and 13 bases from J; bases unmatched to any gene: 13. This CDR3 has 14 amino acids. Germline CDR1 is SGHVS and CDR2 is FQNEAQ. The CDR3 nucleotides are TGTGCCAGCAGCTTCGAGGCGGGAGTCACCTACAAGTATTTT. Translation: CASSFEAGVTYKYF.

The chain employs TRBV5-5 and TRBJ1-4, with TRBD1 as a possible D gene (5 bases). CDR1 and CDR2 from the germline V gene are SGHKS and YYEKEE (reference sequence). Trimming stripped 4 bases from V and 4 bases from J, with 17 bases between. The CDR3 runs to 16 residues. CDR3 protein: CASSPPHGALNEKLFF. As DNA, the CDR3 is TGTGCCAGCAGCCCACCACACGGGGCTCTTAATGAAAAACTGTTTTTT.

Notes on this clonotype: Without the conserved terminal phenylalanine or tryptophan, this CDR3 likely stems from a read error. It is unclear where the CDR3 begins or ends on the DNA, so no DNA is shown, and the CDR3 is as TCRdb lists it. The rearrangement uses TRBV2 and TRBJ1-2; the table's D call, TRBD1, was not checked against the DNA. The CDR3 totals 16 residues, both ends included. From germline, CDR1 is SNHLY and CDR2 FYNNEI. The CDR3 spells CASSEAYRNQPQHFGD.